This TCR beta chain was observed in a study of blood T cell repertoires in COVID-19. Study at large: The cDNA or gDNA used as material had been derived from T cells, B-cell-depleted T cells, or PBMCs.

Sequencing used immunoSEQ multiplex PCR; TCRdb keeps in-frame clones, though not all of them. The sample includes roughly 270,000 clones, 82% of them seen just once. Germline assignment: CDR1 SGHDT and CDR2 YYEEEE. V lost 4 bases to trimming and J lost 7 bases; unmatched junction nucleotides: 11. There are 15 residues in the CDR3. Individuals drawn from under 30 US areas were about 18 to 90 years old. The material sequenced was PBMCs or T cells enriched from blood (not recorded which). This chain links TRBV5-6 with TRBJ2-1, with TRBD2 matching 7 bases. The sequence was obtained from a middle-aged man who had been exposed to COVID-19. In nucleotides, the CDR3 is TGTGCCAGCAGCCTGGGCGGACTAGTCACTAATGAGCAGTTCTTC. Amino acid sequence: CASSLGGLVTNEQFF.